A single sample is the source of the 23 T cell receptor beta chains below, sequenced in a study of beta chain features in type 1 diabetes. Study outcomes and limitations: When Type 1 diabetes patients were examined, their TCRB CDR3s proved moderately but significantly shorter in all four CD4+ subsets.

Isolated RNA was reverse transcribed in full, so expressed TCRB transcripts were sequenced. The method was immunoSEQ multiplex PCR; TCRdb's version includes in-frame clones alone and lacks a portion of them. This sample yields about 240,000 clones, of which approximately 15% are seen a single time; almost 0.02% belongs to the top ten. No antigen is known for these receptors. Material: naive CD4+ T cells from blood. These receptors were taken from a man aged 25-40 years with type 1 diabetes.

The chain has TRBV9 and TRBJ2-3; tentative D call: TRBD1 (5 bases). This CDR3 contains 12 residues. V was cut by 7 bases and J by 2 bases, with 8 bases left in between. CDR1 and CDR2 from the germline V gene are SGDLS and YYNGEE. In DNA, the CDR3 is TGTGCCAGCTCCAGGGCCACAGATACGCAGTATTTT. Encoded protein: CASSRATDTQYF.

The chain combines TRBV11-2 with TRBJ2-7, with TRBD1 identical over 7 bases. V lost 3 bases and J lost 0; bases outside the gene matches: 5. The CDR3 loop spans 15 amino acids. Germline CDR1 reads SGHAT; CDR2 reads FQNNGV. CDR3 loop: CASSFHRDSSYEQYF. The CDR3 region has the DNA TGTGCCAGCAGCTTCCACCGGGACAGCTCCTACGAGCAGTACTTC. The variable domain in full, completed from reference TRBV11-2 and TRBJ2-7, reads EAGVAQSPRYKIIEKRQSVAFWCNPISGHATLYWYQQILGQGPKLLIQFQNNGVVDDSQLPKDRFSAERLKGVDSTLKIQPAKLEDSAVYLCASSFHRDSSYEQYFGPGTRLTVT.

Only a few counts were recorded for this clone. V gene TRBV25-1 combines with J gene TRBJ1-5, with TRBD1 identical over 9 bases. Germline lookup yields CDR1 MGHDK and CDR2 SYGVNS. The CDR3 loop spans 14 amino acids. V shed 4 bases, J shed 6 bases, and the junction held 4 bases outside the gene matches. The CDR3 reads CASSGTGATQPQHF. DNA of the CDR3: TGTGCCAGCAGTGGGACAGGGGCCACTCAGCCCCAGCATTTT.

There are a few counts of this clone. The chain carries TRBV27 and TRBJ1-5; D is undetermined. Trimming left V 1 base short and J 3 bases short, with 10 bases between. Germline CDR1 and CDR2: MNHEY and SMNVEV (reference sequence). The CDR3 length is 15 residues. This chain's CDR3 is CASSLFGQNNQPQHF. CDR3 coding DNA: TGTGCCAGCAGTTTATTTGGGCAGAACAATCAGCCCCAGCATTTT.

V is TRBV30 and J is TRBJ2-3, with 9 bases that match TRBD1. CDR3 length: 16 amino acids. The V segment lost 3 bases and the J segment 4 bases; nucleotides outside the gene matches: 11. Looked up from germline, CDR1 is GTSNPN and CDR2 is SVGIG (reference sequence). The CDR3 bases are TGTGCCTGGAGCGCCCCCGGGACAGGGATACCAGATACGCAGTATTTT. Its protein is CAWSAPGTGIPDTQYF.

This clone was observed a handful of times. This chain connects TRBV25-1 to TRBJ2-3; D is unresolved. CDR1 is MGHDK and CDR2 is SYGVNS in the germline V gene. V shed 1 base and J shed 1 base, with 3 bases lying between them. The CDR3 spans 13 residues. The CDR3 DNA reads TGTGCCAGCAGTGAATCCGGCACAGATACGCAGTATTTT. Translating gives CASSESGTDTQYF. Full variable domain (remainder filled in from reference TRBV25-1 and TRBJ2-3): EADIYQTPRYLVIGTGKKITLECSQTMGHDKMYWYQQDPGMELHLIHYSYGVNSTEKGDLSSESTVSRIRTEHFPLTLESARPSHTSQYLCASSESGTDTQYFGPGTRLTVL.

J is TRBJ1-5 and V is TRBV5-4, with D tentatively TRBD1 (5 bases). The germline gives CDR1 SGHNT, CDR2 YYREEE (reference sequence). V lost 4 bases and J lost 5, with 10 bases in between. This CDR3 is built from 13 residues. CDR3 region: CASSRGGDQPQHF. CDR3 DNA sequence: TGTGCCAGCAGCCGGGGAGGGGATCAGCCCCAGCATTTT.

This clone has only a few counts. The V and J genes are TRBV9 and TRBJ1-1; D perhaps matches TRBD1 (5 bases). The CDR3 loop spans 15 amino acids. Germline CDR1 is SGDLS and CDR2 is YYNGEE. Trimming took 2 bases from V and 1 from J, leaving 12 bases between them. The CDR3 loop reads CASSVGWGGNTEAFF. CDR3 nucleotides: TGTGCCAGCAGCGTTGGGTGGGGGGGGAACACTGAAGCTTTCTTT.

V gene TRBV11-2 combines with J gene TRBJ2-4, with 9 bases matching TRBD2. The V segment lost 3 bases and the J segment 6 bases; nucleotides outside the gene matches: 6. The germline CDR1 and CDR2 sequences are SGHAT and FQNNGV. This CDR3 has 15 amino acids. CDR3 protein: CASSFELAGVNIQYF. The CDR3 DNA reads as TGTGCCAGCAGCTTCGAACTAGCGGGTGTAAACATTCAGTACTTC.

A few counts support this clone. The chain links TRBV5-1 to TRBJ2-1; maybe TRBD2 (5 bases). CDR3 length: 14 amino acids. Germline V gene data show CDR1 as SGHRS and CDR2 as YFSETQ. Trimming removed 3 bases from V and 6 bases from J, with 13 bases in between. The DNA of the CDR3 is TGCGCCAGCAGCTCGGTGGGGAGCGGCAATGAGCAGTTCTTC. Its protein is CASSSVGSGNEQFF.

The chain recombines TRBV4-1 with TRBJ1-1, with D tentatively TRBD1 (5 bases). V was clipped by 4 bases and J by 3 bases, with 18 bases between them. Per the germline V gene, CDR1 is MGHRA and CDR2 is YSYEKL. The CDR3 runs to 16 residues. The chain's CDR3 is CASSLTLRGIDTEAFF. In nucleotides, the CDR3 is TGCGCCAGCAGCCTAACGCTTAGGGGTATAGACACTGAAGCTTTCTTT.

In DNA, the CDR3 is TGTGCCATCAGTGAGTCGACCGGGAGTGGCCAGTTCTTC. Protein: CAISESTGSGQFF. The rearrangement uses TRBV10-3 and TRBJ2-1; possible D gene TRBD2, 6 bases. The CDR3 sequence is 13 residues long. Between the trimmed V and J ends, which lost 0 bases and 13 bases, there was a span of 13 bases. Germline V gene data show CDR1 as ENHRY and CDR2 as SYGVKD.

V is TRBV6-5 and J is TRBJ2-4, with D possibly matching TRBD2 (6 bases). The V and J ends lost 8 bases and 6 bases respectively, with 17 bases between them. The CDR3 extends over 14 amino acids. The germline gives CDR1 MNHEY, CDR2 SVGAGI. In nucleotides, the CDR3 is TGTGCCAGCTCACTGGGGGGTGGTCGAAACATTCAGTACTTC. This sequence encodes CASSLGGGRNIQYF.

CDR3 residues: CASSPETGDIGNQPQHF. The CDR3 bases are TGTGCCAGCTCACCCGAGACCGGGGATATAGGAAATCAGCCCCAGCATTTT. This sequence joins TRBV18 and TRBJ1-5; D remains ambiguous. Germline V gives CDR1 KGHSH, CDR2 LQKENI. Trimming shortened V by 3 bases and J by 4 bases, and 19 bases separated the two germline ends. The CDR3 consists of 17 residues.

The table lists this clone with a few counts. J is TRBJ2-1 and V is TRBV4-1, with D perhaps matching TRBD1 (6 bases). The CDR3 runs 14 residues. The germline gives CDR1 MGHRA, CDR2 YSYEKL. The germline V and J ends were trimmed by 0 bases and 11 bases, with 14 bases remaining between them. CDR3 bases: TGCGCCAGCAGCCAAGAGGGGGTAGGGGACAAGCAGTTCTTC. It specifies CASSQEGVGDKQFF.

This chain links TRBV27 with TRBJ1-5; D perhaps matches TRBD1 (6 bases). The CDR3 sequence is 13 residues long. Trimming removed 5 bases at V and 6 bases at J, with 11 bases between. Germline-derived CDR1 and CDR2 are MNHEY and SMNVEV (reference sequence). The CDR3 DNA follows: TGTGCCAGCAGTACGGACAGAGGTCAGCCCCAGCATTTT. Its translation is CASSTDRGQPQHF.

CDR3 coding DNA: TGCGCCAGCAGCCAAGTGACGACTAGCGGTTCCTACGAGCAGTACTTC. This encodes CASSQVTTSGSYEQYF. The chain recombines TRBV4-1 with TRBJ2-7, with 9 bases fitting TRBD2. The V and J ends lost 1 base and 1 base, in that order; junction bases with no gene match: 5. This CDR3 contains 16 residues. Germline CDR1 reads MGHRA; CDR2 reads YSYEKL.

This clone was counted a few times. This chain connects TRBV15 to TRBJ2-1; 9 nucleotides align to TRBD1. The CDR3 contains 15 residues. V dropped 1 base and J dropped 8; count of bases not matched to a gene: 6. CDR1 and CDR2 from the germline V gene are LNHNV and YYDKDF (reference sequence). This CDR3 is CATSRGGDRAHEQFF. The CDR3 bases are TGTGCCACCAGCAGAGGGGGGGACAGGGCCCATGAGCAGTTCTTC. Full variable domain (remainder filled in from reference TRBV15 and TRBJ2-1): DAMVIQNPRYQVTQFGKPVTLSCSQTLNHNVMYWYQQKSSQAPKLLFHYYDKDFNNEADTPDNFQSRRPNTSFCFLDIRSPGLGDTAMYLCATSRGGDRAHEQFFGPGTRLTVL.

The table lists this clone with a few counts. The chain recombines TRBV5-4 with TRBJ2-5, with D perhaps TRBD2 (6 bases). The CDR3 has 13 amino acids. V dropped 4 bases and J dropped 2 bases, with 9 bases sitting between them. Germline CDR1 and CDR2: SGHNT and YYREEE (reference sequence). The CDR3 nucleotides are TGTGCCAGCAGCGGGACTTTTCAAGAGACCCAGTACTTC. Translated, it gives CASSGTFQETQYF.

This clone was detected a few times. The CDR3 reads CASSFAGELFF. As DNA, the CDR3 is TGCGCCAGCAGCTTCGCCGGGGAGCTGTTTTTT. V is TRBV5-1 and J is TRBJ2-2, with D unclear. This CDR3 is built from 11 residues. The V gene's germline CDR1 is SGHRS and CDR2 YFSETQ. The V end lost 2 bases, the J end lost 6 bases, and 2 bases lay between the germline ends.

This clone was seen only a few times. The CDR3 sequence: CASSEVGDEQYF. The CDR3, as DNA: TGTGCCAGCAGTGAAGTCGGTGACGAGCAGTACTTC. The V call is TRBV2, the J call TRBJ2-7; D remains ambiguous. CDR1 and CDR2 from the germline V gene are SNHLY and FYNNEI. This CDR3 comprises 12 residues. Deletions cut 1 base from V and 5 bases from J, with 6 bases between.

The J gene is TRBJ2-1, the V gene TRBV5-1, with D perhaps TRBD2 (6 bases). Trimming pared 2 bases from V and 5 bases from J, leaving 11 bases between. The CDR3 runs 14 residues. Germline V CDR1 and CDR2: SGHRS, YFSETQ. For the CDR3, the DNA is TGCGCCAGCAGCTTAGAGGGGAGGAACAATGAGCAGTTCTTC. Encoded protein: CASSLEGRNNEQFF.

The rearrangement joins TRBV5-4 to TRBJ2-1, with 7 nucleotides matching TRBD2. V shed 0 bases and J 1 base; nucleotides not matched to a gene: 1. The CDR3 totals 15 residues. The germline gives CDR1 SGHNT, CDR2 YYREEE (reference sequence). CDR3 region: CASSLERGSYNEQFF. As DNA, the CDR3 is TGTGCCAGCAGCTTGGAGCGGGGATCCTACAATGAGCAGTTCTTC.